This T cell receptor (beta chain) emerged from a study of response to subunit inactivated influenza vaccine. Whole-study findings and limits: After each seasonal influenza vaccination, few new T cells are recruited, the authors suggested.

MiXCR, run by TCRdb on the RT-PCR reads, gives a single entry per CDR3 protein. Among 650,000 or so distinct CDR3 sequences, 14% were seen once, and the ten largest hold approximately 7.6%. A remark on this clonotype: What it binds is unknown.

J lost 7 bases, V lost 0 bases, and 16 bases had no gene match. CDR1 and CDR2 (germline): LGHNA, YSLEER. There are 20 residues in the CDR3. The sample consisted of PBMCs from blood, taken 14 to 15 days before vaccination. J is TRBJ2-1 and V is TRBV4-3; 12 positions agree with TRBD2. The receptor's source is a man aged 50-60 years who received an inactivated influenza vaccine. The CDR3 spells CASSQDFGVTLAGGPNEQFF. In DNA form, the CDR3 reads TGCGCCAGCAGCCAAGATTTTGGGGTAACCCTAGCGGGAGGGCCGAATGAGCAGTTCTTC.